The 9 T cell receptor beta chains listed next were all sequenced from one sample in a study of blood T cell repertoires in COVID-19. The method was immunoSEQ multiplex PCR; TCRdb's version includes in-frame clones alone and lacks a portion of them. Found here are some 15,000 clones, roughly nine tenths of them singletons; the top ten hold about 49%. Sequenced input: peripheral blood. These TCRs come from a human donor in a cohort sampled during active COVID-19.

The chain combines TRBV25-1 with TRBJ1-2; D may be TRBD1 (5 bases). Trimming pared 3 bases from V and 4 bases from J, leaving 12 bases between. The CDR3 contains 14 residues. The germline gives CDR1 MGHDK, CDR2 SYGVNS. CDR3 sequence reads: CASSDNPGGYGYTF. In nucleotides, the CDR3 is TGTGCCAGCAGTGATAACCCGGGGGGCTATGGCTACACCTTC.

In nucleotides, the CDR3 is TGTGCCAGCAGCCGGGTCGCGATCAATGAGCAGTTCTTC. It translates to CASSRVAINEQFF. The gene calls are TRBV7-2 and TRBJ2-1; D call uncertain. Germline assignment: CDR1 SGHTA and CDR2 FQGNSA. V was shortened by 5 bases and J by 6 bases, with 11 bases between the two germline ends. The CDR3 covers 13 residues.

The chain recombines TRBV3-1 (or the pseudogene TRBV3-2) with TRBJ1-1, with 8 bases aligning to TRBD1. The CDR3 runs to 16 residues. The germline V gene has CDR1 LGHDT and CDR2 YNNKEL (reference sequence). V shed 4 bases, J shed 1 base, and the junction held 8 bases outside the gene matches. For the CDR3, the DNA is TGTGCCAGCAGCCGCCGACAGGGGTCGTCGAACACTGAAGCTTTCTTT. Translation: CASSRRQGSSNTEAFF.

The V and J genes are TRBV6-4 and TRBJ2-5, with 10 positions matching TRBD2. V lost 3 bases, J lost 3 bases, and 4 bases stayed unmatched. Germline CDR1 is MRHNA and CDR2 is SNTAGT. The CDR3 is 15 residues long. The CDR3 coding sequence is TGTGCCAGCAGTGAATCGAGCGGGGGGGAAGAGACCCAGTACTTC. This translates into CASSESSGGEETQYF.

The chain employs TRBV6-4 and TRBJ1-5; perhaps TRBD1 as D (5 bases). Germline V CDR1 and CDR2: MRHNA, SNTAGT. The CDR3 is 15 amino acids. Trimming cost V 5 bases and J 3 bases, with 14 bases left between them. The CDR3 DNA reads TGTGCCAGCAGTCTCTGGGGGGGTAACAATCAGCCCCAGCATTTT. This translates into CASSLWGGNNQPQHF.

This chain joins TRBV5-1 and TRBJ1-1; TRBD1 matches 9 bases. The CDR3 has 15 amino acids. V lost 4 bases, J lost 3 bases, and 7 bases stayed unmatched. Looked up from germline, CDR1 is SGHRS and CDR2 is YFSETQ. The DNA of the CDR3 is TGCGCCAGCAGCAACCGGGACAGGGTGGACACTGAAGCTTTCTTT. Translation gives CASSNRDRVDTEAFF.

The rearrangement joins TRBV21-1 to TRBJ2-1; TRBD1, the table's D call, was not compared with the DNA. TRBV21-1 corresponds to a pseudogene. The CDR3 covers 24 residues. In DNA form, the CDR3 reads TGTGCCAGCGCGGCAAGACGGACCAAAGGACAGGGCGCGTTTTTCTCCCCGGCCCTCGATGAGCAGTTCTTC. The encoded protein is CASAARRTKGQGAFFSPALDEQFF.

This clone was recorded once. The rearrangement joins TRBV21-1 to TRBJ1-4; the table's D call, TRBD1, has no DNA check behind it. TRBV21-1 corresponds to a pseudogene. The CDR3 spans 17 residues. The CDR3 reads CASSKVPRQGFNEKLFF. In nucleotides, the CDR3 is TGTGCCAGCAGCAAAGTTCCGAGACAGGGGTTTAATGAAAAACTGTTTTTT.

This rearrangement joins TRBV6-5 to TRBJ2-3; D not resolved. Germline assignment: CDR1 MNHEY and CDR2 SVGAGI. The CDR3 is 13 residues long. V was pared by 4 bases and J by 3 bases, with 8 bases between. This CDR3 reads CASSSPGTDTQYF. The DNA of the CDR3 is TGTGCCAGCAGTTCCCCCGGGACAGATACGCAGTATTTT.